This T cell receptor beta chain came from a study of early T cells in non-severe SARS-CoV-2 infection. Background on the study: Chains stayed unpaired after sequencing of bulk RNA from unsorted whole blood.

General study results and limits: Sequences matched to VDJdb favored anti-spike CD8 responses, while private and CD4 specificities were missed.

Individual cDNA molecules were tagged with unique molecular identifiers. TCRdb analysed the 5' RACE reads with MiXCR anew, one entry per CDR3 protein. Of about 98,000 distinct CDR3 sequences in the sample, approximately 15% were seen once. Trimming cost V 6 bases and J 7 bases, with 21 bases left between them. Looked up from germline, CDR1 is LNHDA and CDR2 is SQIVND (reference sequence). CDR3 length equals 16 residues. This clonotype has a handful of counts. Antigen: not known. The sample consisted of whole blood. The chain has TRBV19 and TRBJ2-2; D is perhaps TRBD1 (7 bases). The clonotype was recovered from an adult who was a healthcare worker with PCR-confirmed SARS-CoV-2 infection or an uninfected control (not recorded which). CDR3 sequence reads: CASRSGRQGFIGELFF. CDR3 nucleotide sequence: TGTGCCAGTAGATCCGGGAGACAGGGATTTATCGGGGAGCTGTTTTTT.